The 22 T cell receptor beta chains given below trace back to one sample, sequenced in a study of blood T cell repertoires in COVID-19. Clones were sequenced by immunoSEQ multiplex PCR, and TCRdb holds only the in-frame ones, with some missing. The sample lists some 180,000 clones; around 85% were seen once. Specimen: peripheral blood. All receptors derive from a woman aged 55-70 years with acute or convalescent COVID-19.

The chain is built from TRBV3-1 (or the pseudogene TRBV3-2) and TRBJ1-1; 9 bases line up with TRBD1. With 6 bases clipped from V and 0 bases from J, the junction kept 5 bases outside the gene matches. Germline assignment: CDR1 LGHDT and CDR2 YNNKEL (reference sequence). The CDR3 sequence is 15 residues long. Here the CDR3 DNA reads TGTGCCAGCAGAACGGGACAGGGAATGAACACTGAAGCTTTCTTT. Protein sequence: CASRTGQGMNTEAFF.

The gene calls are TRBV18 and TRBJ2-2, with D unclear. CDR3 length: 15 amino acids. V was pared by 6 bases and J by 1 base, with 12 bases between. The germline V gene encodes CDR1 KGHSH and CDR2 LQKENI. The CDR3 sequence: CASSPSLRNTGELFF. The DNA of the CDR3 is TGTGCCAGCTCGCCAAGCCTTCGGAACACCGGGGAGCTGTTTTTT.

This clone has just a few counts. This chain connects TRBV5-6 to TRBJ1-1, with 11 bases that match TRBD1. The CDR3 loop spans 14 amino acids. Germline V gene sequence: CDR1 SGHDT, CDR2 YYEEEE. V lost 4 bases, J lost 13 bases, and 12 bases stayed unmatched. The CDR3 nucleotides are TGTGCCAGCAGCCCGGGGACAGGGGGGAAAGTGGATTTCTTT. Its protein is CASSPGTGGKVDFF.

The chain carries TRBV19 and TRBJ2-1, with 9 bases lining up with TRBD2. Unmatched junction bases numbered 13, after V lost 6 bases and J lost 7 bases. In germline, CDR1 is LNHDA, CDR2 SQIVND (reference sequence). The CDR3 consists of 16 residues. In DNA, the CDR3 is TGTGCCAGTAGGATGCTGGCGGGAGGGCCGGGGAATGAGCAGTTCTTC. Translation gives CASRMLAGGPGNEQFF. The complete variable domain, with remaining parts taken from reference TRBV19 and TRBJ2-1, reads DGGITQSPKYLFRKEGQNVTLSCEQNLNHDAMYWYRQDPGQGLRLIYYSQIVNDFQKGDIAEGYSVSREKKESFPLTVTSAQKNPTAFYLCASRMLAGGPGNEQFFGPGTRLTVL.

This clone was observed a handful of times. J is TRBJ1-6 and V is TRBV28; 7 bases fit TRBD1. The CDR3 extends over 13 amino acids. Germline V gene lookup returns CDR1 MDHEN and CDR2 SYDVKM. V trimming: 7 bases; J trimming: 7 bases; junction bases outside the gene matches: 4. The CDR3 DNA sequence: TGTGCCAGCACCGGGACAGCGAATTCACCCCTCCACTTT. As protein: CASTGTANSPLHF.

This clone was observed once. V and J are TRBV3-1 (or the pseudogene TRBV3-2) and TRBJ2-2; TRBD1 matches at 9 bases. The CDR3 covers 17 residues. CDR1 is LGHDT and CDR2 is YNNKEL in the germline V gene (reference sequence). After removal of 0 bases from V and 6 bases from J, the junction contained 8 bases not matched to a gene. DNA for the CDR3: TGTGCCAGCAGCCAAGAGGTTTGGGACAGGGAGGCCGGGGAGCTGTTTTTT. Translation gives CASSQEVWDREAGELFF.

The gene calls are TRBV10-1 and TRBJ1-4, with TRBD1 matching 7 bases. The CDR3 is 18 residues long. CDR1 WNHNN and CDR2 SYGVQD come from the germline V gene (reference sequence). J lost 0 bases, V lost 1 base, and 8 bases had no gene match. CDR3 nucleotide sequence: TGCGCCAGCAGTGAGTGGAGAAGGGGGCCCTCAACTAATGAAAAACTGTTTTTT. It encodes CASSEWRRGPSTNEKLFF.

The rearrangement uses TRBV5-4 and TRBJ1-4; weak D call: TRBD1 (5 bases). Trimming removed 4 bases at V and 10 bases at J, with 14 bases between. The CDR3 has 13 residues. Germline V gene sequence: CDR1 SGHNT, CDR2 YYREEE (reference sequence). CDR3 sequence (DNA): TGTGCCAGCAGCACAGACAGCTTGGGAAAACTGTTTTTT. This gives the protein CASSTDSLGKLFF.

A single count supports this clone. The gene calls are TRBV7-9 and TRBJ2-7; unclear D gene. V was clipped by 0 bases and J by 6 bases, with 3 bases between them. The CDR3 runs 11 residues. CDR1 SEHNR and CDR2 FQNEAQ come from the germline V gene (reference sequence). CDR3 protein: CASSLAFEQYF. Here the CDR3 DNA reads TGTGCCAGCAGCTTAGCCTTCGAGCAGTACTTC.

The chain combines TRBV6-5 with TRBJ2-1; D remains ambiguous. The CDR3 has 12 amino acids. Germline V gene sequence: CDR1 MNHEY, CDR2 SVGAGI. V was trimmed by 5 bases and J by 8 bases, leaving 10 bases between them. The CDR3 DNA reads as TGTGCCAGCAGTCTAGAAGGAGATGAGCAGTTCTTC. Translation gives CASSLEGDEQFF.

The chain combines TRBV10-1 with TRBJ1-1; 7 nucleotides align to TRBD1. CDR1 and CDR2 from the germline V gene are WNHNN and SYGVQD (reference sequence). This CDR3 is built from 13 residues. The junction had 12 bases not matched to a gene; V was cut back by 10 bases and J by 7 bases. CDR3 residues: CATPRGIFNEAFF. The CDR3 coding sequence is TGCGCCACCCCCAGGGGGATTTTCAATGAAGCTTTCTTT.

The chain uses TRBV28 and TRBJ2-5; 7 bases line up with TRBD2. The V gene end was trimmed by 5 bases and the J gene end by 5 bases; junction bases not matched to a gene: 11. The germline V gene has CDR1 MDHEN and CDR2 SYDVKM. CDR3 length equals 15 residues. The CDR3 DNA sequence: TGTGCCAGCAGTCAGCCGGGACTACCTGGGGAGACCCAGTACTTC. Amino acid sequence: CASSQPGLPGETQYF.

CDR3 region: CASGLAGDTGELFF. CDR3 nucleotide sequence: TGTGCCAGCGGACTAGCGGGAGATACCGGGGAGCTGTTTTTT. This chain connects TRBV28 to TRBJ2-2; 13 nucleotides line up with TRBD2. The junction had 2 bases not matched to a gene; V was cut back by 8 bases and J by 5 bases. CDR1 MDHEN and CDR2 SYDVKM come from the germline V gene. The CDR3 covers 14 residues.

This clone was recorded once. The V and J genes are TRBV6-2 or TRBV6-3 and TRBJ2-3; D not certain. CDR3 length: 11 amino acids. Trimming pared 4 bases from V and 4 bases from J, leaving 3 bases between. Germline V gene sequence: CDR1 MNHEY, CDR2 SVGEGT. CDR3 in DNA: TGTGCCAGCAGTTTATCAGATACGCAGTATTTT. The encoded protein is CASSLSDTQYF.

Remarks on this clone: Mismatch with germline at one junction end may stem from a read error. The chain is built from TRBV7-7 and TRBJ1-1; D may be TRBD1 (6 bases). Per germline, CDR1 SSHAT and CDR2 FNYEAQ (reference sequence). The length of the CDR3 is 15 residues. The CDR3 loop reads CASSLHRVGHLGAFF. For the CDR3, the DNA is TGTGCTAGCAGCCTCCACAGGGTGGGACATTTAGGAGCTTTCTTT. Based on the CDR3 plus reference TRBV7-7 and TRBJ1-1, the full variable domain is GAGVSQSPRYKVTKRGQDVTLRCDPISSHATLYWYQQALGQGPEFLTYFNYEAQPDKSGLPSDRFSAERPEGSISTLTIQRTEQRDSAMYRCASSLHRVGHLGAFFGQGTRLTVV.

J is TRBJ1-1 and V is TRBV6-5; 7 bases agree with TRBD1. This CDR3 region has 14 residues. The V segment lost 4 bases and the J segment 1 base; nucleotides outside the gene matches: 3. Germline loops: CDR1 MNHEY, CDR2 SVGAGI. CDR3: CASSFDRANTEAFF. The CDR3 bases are TGTGCCAGCAGTTTCGACAGGGCGAACACTGAAGCTTTCTTT.

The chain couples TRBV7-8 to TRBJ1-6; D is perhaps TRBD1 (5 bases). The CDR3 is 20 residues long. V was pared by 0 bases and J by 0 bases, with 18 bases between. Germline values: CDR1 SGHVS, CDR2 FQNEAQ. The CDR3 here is CASSLAWGGAGGSYNSPLHF. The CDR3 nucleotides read TGTGCCAGCAGCTTAGCTTGGGGAGGCGCCGGGGGCTCCTATAATTCACCCCTCCACTTT.

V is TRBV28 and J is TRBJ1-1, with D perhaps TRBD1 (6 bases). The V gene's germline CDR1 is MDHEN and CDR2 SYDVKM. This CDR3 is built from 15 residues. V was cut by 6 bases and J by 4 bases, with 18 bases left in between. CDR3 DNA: TGTGCCAGCAGAGCCTTGCTAGGGGGGGCCACTGAAGCTTTCTTT. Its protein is CASRALLGGATEAFF.

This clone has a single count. CDR3 nucleotide sequence: TGTGCCAGTAGTATGGCAGGGGGCTACAATCAGCCCCAGCATTTT. It translates to CASSMAGGYNQPQHF. The V and J genes are TRBV19 and TRBJ1-5; 8 bases are shared with TRBD1. The V gene's germline CDR1 is LNHDA and CDR2 SQIVND (reference sequence). CDR3 length: 15 amino acids. V trimming: 3 bases; J trimming: 3 bases; junction bases outside the gene matches: 4.

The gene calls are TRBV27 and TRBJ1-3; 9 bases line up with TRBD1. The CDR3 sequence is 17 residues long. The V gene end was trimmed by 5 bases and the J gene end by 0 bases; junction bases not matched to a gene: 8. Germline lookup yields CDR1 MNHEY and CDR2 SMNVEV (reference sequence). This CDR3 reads CASSPWTGASSGNTIYF. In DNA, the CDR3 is TGTGCCAGCAGTCCGTGGACAGGGGCATCCTCTGGAAACACCATATATTTT.

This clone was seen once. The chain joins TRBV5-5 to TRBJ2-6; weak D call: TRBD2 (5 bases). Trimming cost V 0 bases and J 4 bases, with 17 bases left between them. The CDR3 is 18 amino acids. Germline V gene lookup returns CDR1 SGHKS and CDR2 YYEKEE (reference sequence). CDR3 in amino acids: CASSLDLVGEAGANVLTF. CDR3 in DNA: TGTGCCAGCAGCTTGGATCTTGTGGGAGAGGCCGGGGCCAACGTCCTGACTTTC.

Written as DNA, the CDR3 is TGCGCCAGCAGCCCCGGGACAAGACGTTCACCCCTCCACTTT. Its protein product is CASSPGTRRSPLHF. The chain combines TRBV5-1 with TRBJ1-6; the D gene is possibly TRBD1 (6 bases). CDR1 is SGHRS and CDR2 is YFSETQ in the germline V gene. The CDR3 sequence is 14 residues long. Deletions cut 4 bases from V and 9 bases from J, with 14 bases between.